These 20 T cell receptor beta chains were all obtained from the same sample, sequenced in a study of blood T cell repertoires in COVID-19. Repertoires were generated with immunoSEQ multiplex PCR, while TCRdb's copy carries only in-frame clones and drops some. The repertoire holds about 240,000 clones, 70% to 90% seen once, with 3.3% in the top ten. The sequencing sample was made of PBMCs or T cells enriched from blood (not recorded which). The receptors come from a woman in her thirties or forties with acute COVID-19.

The chain couples TRBV20-1 to TRBJ2-3; 13 bases line up with TRBD2. The junction had 3 bases not matched to a gene; V was cut back by 3 bases and J by 0 bases. Germline CDR1 is DFQATT and CDR2 is SNEGSKA (reference sequence). The CDR3 has 16 residues. The CDR3 region is CSASGGLAGSTDTQYF. DNA for the CDR3: TGCAGTGCTAGTGGGGGACTAGCGGGGAGCACAGATACGCAGTATTTT.

This clone was seen once. V usage is TRBV2 and J usage is TRBJ1-2; 7 bases are a match to TRBD1. Germline-derived CDR1 and CDR2 are SNHLY and FYNNEI. This CDR3 contains 13 residues. V trimming: 3 bases; J trimming: 5 bases; junction bases outside the gene matches: 3. CDR3 sequence reads: CASSERTGYGYTF. In DNA form, the CDR3 reads TGTGCCAGCAGTGAGCGGACAGGTTATGGCTACACCTTC.

V is TRBV5-5 and J is TRBJ2-1, with TRBD2 identical over 15 bases. The CDR3 totals 15 residues. CDR1 is SGHKS and CDR2 is YYEKEE in the germline V gene (reference sequence). With V trimmed by 3 bases and J by 7 bases, 2 bases remained unmatched. CDR3 region: CASSYGLAGGNEQFF. DNA of the CDR3: TGTGCCAGCAGCTATGGACTAGCGGGAGGGAATGAGCAGTTCTTC. The variable domain in full, with the rest retrieved from reference TRBV5-5 and TRBJ2-1, is DAGVTQSPTHLIKTRGQQVTLRCSPISGHKSVSWYQQVLGQGPQFIFQYYEKEERGRGNFPDRFSARQFPNYSSELNVNALLLGDSALYLCASSYGLAGGNEQFFGPGTRLTVL.

The genes are TRBV10-3 and TRBJ2-1; the D gene is possibly TRBD2 (5 bases). V dropped 10 bases and J dropped 8 bases, with 15 bases sitting between them. The CDR3 runs 12 residues. Per germline, CDR1 ENHRY and CDR2 SYGVKD. The CDR3 bases are TGTGCCACCCGAGCGCGGGTCGATGAGCAGTTCTTC. Its translation is CATRARVDEQFF.

The V gene is TRBV9, the J gene TRBJ1-1; 7 bases fit TRBD1. Looked up from germline, CDR1 is SGDLS and CDR2 is YYNGEE. The CDR3 has 15 residues. With 3 bases clipped from V and 1 base from J, the junction kept 6 bases outside the gene matches. CDR3 sequence reads: CASSATGVGNTEAFF. CDR3 nucleotides: TGTGCCAGCAGCGCCACAGGGGTGGGGAACACTGAAGCTTTCTTT.

This clone was seen a handful of times. V is TRBV11-3 and J is TRBJ1-2; 9 bases match TRBD1. CDR1 and CDR2 from the germline V gene are SGHNT and YENEEA. V was clipped by 5 bases and J by 5 bases; unmatched bases: 6. This CDR3 spans 14 amino acids. The CDR3 sequence is CASSRRQGGYGYTF. The CDR3 nucleotides read TGTGCCAGCAGCCGCAGACAGGGGGGGTATGGCTACACCTTC.

The rearrangement links TRBV30 to TRBJ1-5; 7 bases agree with TRBD1. V was clipped by 2 bases and J by 9 bases; unmatched bases: 4. The CDR3 extends over 12 amino acids. Germline V gives CDR1 GTSNPN, CDR2 SVGIG (reference sequence). The CDR3 coding sequence is TGTGCCTGGAGTTTGACAGGGTCGCCCCAGCATTTT. Residues: CAWSLTGSPQHF.

This clone appeared a single time. V is TRBV5-1 and J is TRBJ1-5; TRBD1 aligns across 7 bases. The CDR3 spans 15 residues. Germline loops: CDR1 SGHRS, CDR2 YFSETQ. V lost 4 bases and J lost 5; bases outside the gene matches: 9. The CDR3, as DNA: TGCGCCAGCAGCAGAACAGGGGCGGGCGATCAGCCCCAGCATTTT. Translation gives CASSRTGAGDQPQHF.

The chain links TRBV4-1 to TRBJ2-5; 8 bases line up with TRBD2. From germline, CDR1 is MGHRA and CDR2 YSYEKL. This CDR3 has 15 amino acids. V gave up 0 bases and J gave up 7 bases; unmatched junction bases: 7. CDR3 region: CASSQEGTRASTQYF. The CDR3 DNA follows: TGCGCCAGCAGCCAAGAGGGGACTAGGGCATCGACCCAGTACTTC.

The chain has TRBV7-3 and TRBJ2-1, with D tentatively TRBD2 (5 bases). Trimming took 1 base from V and 5 from J, leaving 9 bases between them. The CDR3 contains 14 residues. Germline V gene lookup returns CDR1 SGHTA and CDR2 FQGTGA. This CDR3 is CASSLKGANNEQFF. The CDR3 DNA sequence: TGTGCCAGCAGCTTAAAGGGAGCAAACAATGAGCAGTTCTTC.

The sample holds one count of this clone. V and J are TRBV10-3 and TRBJ1-5, with D maybe TRBD1 (5 bases). Germline V lookup: CDR1 ENHRY, CDR2 SYGVKD. V lost 3 bases and J 3 bases, leaving 12 bases between the germline ends. This CDR3 comprises 15 residues. CDR3 bases: TGTGCCATCAGTGAAGGGCAGGGTACCAATCAGCCCCAGCATTTT. This gives the protein CAISEGQGTNQPQHF.

The gene calls are TRBV9 and TRBJ2-2; 8 bases line up with TRBD2. The CDR3 contains 17 residues. The V segment lost 1 base and the J segment 3 bases; nucleotides outside the gene matches: 8. CDR1 is SGDLS and CDR2 is YYNGEE in the germline V gene. The CDR3 nucleotides are TGTGCCAGCAGCGTACTCCCCTTCGGGAGGGACACCGGGGAGCTGTTTTTT. It translates to CASSVLPFGRDTGELFF.

V is TRBV30 and J is TRBJ2-1; 7 bases map to TRBD1. The germline CDR1 and CDR2 sequences are GTSNPN and SVGIG (reference sequence). The ends lost 5 bases at V and 0 bases at J; junction bases unmatched: 4. The CDR3 runs to 14 residues. The DNA of the CDR3 is TGTGCCTGGGTCCGGGACAGCTCCTACAATGAGCAGTTCTTC. Protein product: CAWVRDSSYNEQFF.

The chain is built from TRBV10-3 and TRBJ1-1, with D unclear. CDR1 is ENHRY and CDR2 is SYGVKD in the germline V gene. The ends were cut back, 0 bases at V and 6 bases at J, with 11 bases in the middle. The CDR3 loop spans 14 amino acids. In nucleotides, the CDR3 is TGTGCCATCAGTGAGTCGTTGGGCGCCGCTGAAGCTTTCTTT. Translated, it gives CAISESLGAAEAFF.

CDR3: CASSLNAGEATGELFF. CDR3 sequence (DNA): TGTGCCAGCAGCTTAAATGCGGGAGAGGCCACCGGGGAGCTGTTTTTT. V and J are TRBV7-3 and TRBJ2-2; 7 bases line up with TRBD2. Germline CDR1 reads SGHTA; CDR2 reads FQGTGA. With V trimmed by 1 base and J by 4 bases, 6 bases remained unmatched. This CDR3 is built from 16 residues.

The V call is TRBV27, the J call TRBJ2-2; TRBD1 aligns across 8 bases. Germline loops: CDR1 MNHEY, CDR2 SMNVEV (reference sequence). This CDR3 has 17 residues. The trim removed 7 bases at V and 5 bases at J, leaving 15 bases unmatched. Here the CDR3 DNA reads TGTGCCAGCATAAAGGAGGACAGGGAATTCCGGACCGGGGAGCTGTTTTTT. Encoded protein: CASIKEDREFRTGELFF.

The chain joins TRBV21-1 to TRBJ2-7; no DNA check was done on the table's D call, TRBD2. TRBV21-1 is labeled a pseudogene. This CDR3 has 19 amino acids. The CDR3 protein is CASSKIRPQGVPSGDEQYF. The CDR3 DNA sequence: TGTGCCAGCAGCAAAATCAGGCCCCAGGGAGTCCCTAGCGGAGACGAGCAGTACTTC.

J is TRBJ1-6 and V is TRBV6-5, with TRBD1 identical over 9 bases. The CDR3 sequence is 14 residues long. J gave up 6 bases and V 6 bases, and 3 bases lay outside the gene matches. Germline loops: CDR1 MNHEY, CDR2 SVGAGI. The CDR3 bases are TGTGCCAGCAGGAGACAGGGGGTTAATTCACCCCTCCACTTT. Protein product: CASRRQGVNSPLHF.

The sample holds a few counts of this clone. V usage is TRBV11-3 and J usage is TRBJ2-1; D is perhaps TRBD2 (6 bases). Germline V gives CDR1 SGHNT, CDR2 YENEEA. Trimming pared 1 base from V and 7 bases from J, leaving 11 bases between. This CDR3 comprises 14 residues. The CDR3 sequence is CASSLVASVNEQFF. DNA for the CDR3: TGTGCCAGCAGCTTAGTTGCTAGCGTAAATGAGCAGTTCTTC.

The chain employs TRBV6-5 and TRBJ1-1, with a possible D match to TRBD1 (6 bases). Germline loops: CDR1 MNHEY, CDR2 SVGAGI. V lost 7 bases, J lost 0 bases, and 12 bases lay in between. CDR3 size: 14 residues. This CDR3 is CASIPGDLNTEAFF. The CDR3 DNA reads as TGTGCCAGCATTCCAGGGGATCTGAACACTGAAGCTTTCTTT.